This T cell receptor beta chain was profiled in a study of response to subunit inactivated influenza vaccine. Whole-study results and caveats: Authors proposed each seasonal influenza vaccination draws in few new T cells.

Per germline, CDR1 MNHNS and CDR2 SASEGT. The CDR3 sequence is 15 residues long. After removal of 6 bases from V and 3 bases from J, the junction contained 6 bases not matched to a gene. On this clonotype: Its antigen is unidentified.

Each CDR3 protein is one row after TCRdb ran MiXCR on the RT-PCR reads. The repertoire holds more than 450,000 distinct CDR3 sequences, with 10% to 15% as singletons. The chain uses TRBV6-1 and TRBJ2-5; 11 bases align to TRBD2. The receptor comes from a man in his forties or fifties who received an inactivated influenza vaccine. The specimen comprised PBMCs from blood, sampled on the day of vaccination. As DNA, the CDR3 is TGTGCCAGCAGCCCTACTAGCGGGAGAAAAGAGACCCAGTACTTC. This translates into CASSPTSGRKETQYF.